The entry below gives a single TCR beta chain sequence along with its context. This study enrolled people aged 18 to 89 from about two dozen US geographic areas. Per the original methods: Reference gene primer amplification gave estimated nucleated cell counts. The data were produced by immunoSEQ multiplex PCR, yet TCRdb's version contains in-frame clones alone and is incomplete. V, J and clone size were drawn from that table, and D and trimming were deduced from the DNA. The sample yields about 240,000 clones, roughly 86% seen once. V shed 6 bases and J shed 1 base, with 6 bases lying between them. CDR1 MNHEY and CDR2 SVGEGT come from the germline V gene. CDR3 length equals 12 residues. The data are from a study of blood T cell repertoires in COVID-19. Study overall: COVID-19 samples from acute and convalescent phases originated in the United States, Italy and Spain. The cDNA or gDNA used as material had been derived from T cells, B-cell-depleted T cells, or PBMCs.

This clonotype was obtained from a middle-aged woman with acute COVID-19. The source material was PBMCs or T cells enriched from blood (not recorded which). The chain uses TRBV6-2 or TRBV6-3 and TRBJ1-1; tentative D call: TRBD1 (6 bases). The CDR3 DNA follows: TGTGCCAGCAGCAGGGGGAACACTGAAGCTTTCTTT. This codes for CASSRGNTEAFF.